The T cell receptor (beta chain) described here comes from a study of cytomegalovirus exposure and HLA in healthy donors. Points from the study as a whole: Analyzed later, most CMV-associated TCR beta chains appeared HLA-restricted.

Germline V lookup: CDR1 SGHDT, CDR2 YYEEEE. The CDR3 loop spans 11 amino acids. The V gene lost 1 base and the J gene lost 8 bases, with 4 bases spanning the gap. With regard to this clone: What it binds is not known.

PCR used 60 Vbeta primers and 13 Jbeta primers. Using immunoSEQ multiplex PCR, the repertoire was profiled, and TCRdb retains in-frame clones only, with some absent. The sample holds roughly 70,000 clones, roughly four fifths seen once. The sequenced sample consisted of PBMCs. This chain links TRBV5-6 with TRBJ2-1; D is undetermined. The receptor was isolated from a man aged 50 to 59 in good health and CMV-seronegative. CDR3 amino acids: CASSLTHEQFF. The DNA for the CDR3 is TGTGCCAGCAGCTTGACTCATGAGCAGTTCTTC.